The T cell receptor (beta chain) described here comes from a study of T cells in tuberculosis. Study-wide context: The T cells targeted glucose monomycolate, a mycobacterial lipid, via CD1B. In South Africa, adults with active tuberculosis were compared with IGRA-negative and latently infected IGRA-positive adolescents. Study-wide findings and caveats: Smaller distances to GMM-specific TCRs suggested their expansion in active tuberculosis.

Turning to this clone: Its specificity is unknown.

Data came from immunoSEQ multiplex PCR; TCRdb stores just in-frame clones and leaves some out. The table has about 30,000 clones, roughly 95% seen once. Germline V gives CDR1 LNHDA, CDR2 SQIVND (reference sequence). The CDR3 spans 13 residues. V shed 9 bases and J shed 9 bases, with 18 bases lying between them. Tuberculin skin test and IGRA determined adolescents' latent tuberculosis status at entry. This sequence was found in a donor aged 10-29 years with latent tuberculosis or without tuberculosis infection. Material: PBMCs. V usage is TRBV19 and J usage is TRBJ1-3; D gene ambiguous. As DNA, the CDR3 is TGTGCCAGCGCAAGCGGGCGCCGGGCCACCATATATTTT. It translates to CASASGRRATIYF.